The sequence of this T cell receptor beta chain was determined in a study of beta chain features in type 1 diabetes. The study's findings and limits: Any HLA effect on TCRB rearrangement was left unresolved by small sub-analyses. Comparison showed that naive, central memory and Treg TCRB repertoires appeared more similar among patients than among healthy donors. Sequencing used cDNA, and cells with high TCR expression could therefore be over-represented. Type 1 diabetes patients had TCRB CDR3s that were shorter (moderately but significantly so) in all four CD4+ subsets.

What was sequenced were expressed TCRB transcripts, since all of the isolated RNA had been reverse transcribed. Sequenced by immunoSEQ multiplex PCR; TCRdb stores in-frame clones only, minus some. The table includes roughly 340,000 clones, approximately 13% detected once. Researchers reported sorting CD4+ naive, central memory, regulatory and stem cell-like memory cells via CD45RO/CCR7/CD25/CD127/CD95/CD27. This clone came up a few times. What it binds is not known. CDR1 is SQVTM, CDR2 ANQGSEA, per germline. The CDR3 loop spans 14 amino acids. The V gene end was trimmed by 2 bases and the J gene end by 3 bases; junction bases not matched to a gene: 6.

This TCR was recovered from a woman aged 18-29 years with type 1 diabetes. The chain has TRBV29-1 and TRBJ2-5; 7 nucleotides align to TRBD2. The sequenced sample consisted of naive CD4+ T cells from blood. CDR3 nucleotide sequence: TGCAGCGTTGAATGGAGGCTAGCGGAAGAGACCCAGTACTTC. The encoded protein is CSVEWRLAEETQYF.